The rows below give T cell receptor beta chains drawn from one sample of a study of blood T cell repertoires in COVID-19. TCRdb's copy holds only in-frame clones and misses some; the assay was immunoSEQ multiplex PCR. The table has 130,000 to 150,000 clones, roughly 90% seen once. Sequencing input: PBMCs or T cells enriched from blood (not recorded which). These receptors were collected from a woman aged 25 to 45 with acute COVID-19. The conserved cysteine and the conserved F or W are not part of the CDR3 here. Fields, in order: V gene, J gene, CDR3 protein.

V gene: TRBV12-5; J gene: TRBJ2-3; CDR3 protein: ASAFTSGSRSDTQY
V gene: TRBV5-6; J gene: TRBJ1-5; CDR3 protein: ASSAGTFNQPQH
V gene: TRBV5-6; J gene: TRBJ2-3; CDR3 protein: ASSRQGTEDTQY
V gene: TRBV6-5; J gene: TRBJ2-1; CDR3 protein: ASRFLGQGSNEQF
V gene: TRBV18; J gene: TRBJ2-6; CDR3 protein: ASSPGTGSSGANVLT
V gene: TRBV18; J gene: TRBJ1-3; CDR3 protein: ASSEDRLGNTIY
V gene: TRBV4-1; J gene: TRBJ2-6; CDR3 protein: ASSQDRDRAGANVLT
V gene: TRBV12-3/TRBV12-4; J gene: TRBJ1-1; CDR3 protein: ASTHGYNTEAF
V gene: TRBV6-4; J gene: TRBJ2-3; CDR3 protein: ASSEGGSPTDTQY
V gene: TRBV2; J gene: TRBJ1-1; CDR3 protein: ASSRQAADTEAF
V gene: TRBV5-1; J gene: TRBJ2-2; CDR3 protein: ASSSGSKKTTGELF
V gene: TRBV4-1; J gene: TRBJ1-5; CDR3 protein: ASSQVGGISNQPQH
V gene: TRBV6-2/TRBV6-3; J gene: TRBJ2-7; CDR3 protein: ASSYDPGTVTYEQY
V gene: TRBV7-2; J gene: TRBJ1-4; CDR3 protein: ASSLSSATNEKLF
V gene: TRBV28; J gene: TRBJ1-1; CDR3 protein: ASSPTGGITEAF
V gene: TRBV18; J gene: TRBJ1-3; CDR3 protein: ASSPPPASAGNTIY
V gene: TRBV27; J gene: TRBJ2-1; CDR3 protein: ASSLSIGVGGEQF
V gene: TRBV18; J gene: TRBJ2-2; CDR3 protein: ASSPSDITGELF
V gene: TRBV5-4; J gene: TRBJ2-5; CDR3 protein: ASSLGTSGRVLGETQY
V gene: TRBV18; J gene: TRBJ2-7; CDR3 protein: ASSPLASGVISSYEQY
V gene: TRBV3-1/TRBV3-2; J gene: TRBJ1-2; CDR3 protein: ASSQGVWGDNYGYT
V gene: TRBV4-2; J gene: TRBJ1-2; CDR3 protein: ASSQDGLQGQDGYT
V gene: TRBV7-9; J gene: TRBJ2-5; CDR3 protein: ASSLDRETQETQY
V gene: TRBV5-4; J gene: TRBJ2-1; CDR3 protein: ASSSPYISGREF
V gene: TRBV5-6; J gene: TRBJ1-5; CDR3 protein: ASSLTGDYQPQH
V gene: TRBV7-3; J gene: TRBJ1-1; CDR3 protein: ASSPQGGQNTEAF
V gene: TRBV19; J gene: TRBJ2-5; CDR3 protein: ASSDFTQETQY
V gene: TRBV24-1; J gene: TRBJ2-5; CDR3 protein: ATSEQTPKETQY
V gene: TRBV6-2/TRBV6-3; J gene: TRBJ1-1; CDR3 protein: ASSIGLGGVVGEAF
V gene: TRBV7-9; J gene: TRBJ1-2; CDR3 protein: ASSLAQGAPL
V gene: TRBV27; J gene: TRBJ2-3; CDR3 protein: ASSPTSGRSDTQY
V gene: TRBV28; J gene: TRBJ2-5; CDR3 protein: AVDGGKVLETQY
V gene: TRBV28; J gene: TRBJ1-1; CDR3 protein: ASSLSQGAYTEAF
V gene: TRBV3-1/TRBV3-2; J gene: TRBJ2-3; CDR3 protein: ASSLPRLAGEPNTDTQY
V gene: TRBV5-1; J gene: TRBJ1-6; CDR3 protein: ASSSGDLRDSPLH
V gene: TRBV18; J gene: TRBJ1-2; CDR3 protein: ASSPATGDTYGYT
V gene: TRBV25-1; J gene: TRBJ1-1; CDR3 protein: ASSEYSGVGEAF
V gene: TRBV11-2; J gene: TRBJ1-4; CDR3 protein: ASSLHRGPNEKLF
V gene: TRBV29-1; J gene: TRBJ1-2; CDR3 protein: SDGDRVTANYGYT
V gene: TRBV28; J gene: TRBJ2-3; CDR3 protein: ASSHDRLVPTDTQY
V gene: TRBV7-9; J gene: TRBJ2-2; CDR3 protein: ASSLGGDRGLLNTGELF
V gene: TRBV7-2; J gene: TRBJ2-6; CDR3 protein: ASSPPPGFSSGANVLT
V gene: TRBV15; J gene: TRBJ2-7; CDR3 protein: ATSRDHRGRTYEQY
V gene: TRBV19; J gene: TRBJ1-5; CDR3 protein: ASLPRDRGPISNQPQH
V gene: TRBV19; J gene: TRBJ1-1; CDR3 protein: ASSIVRADQF
V gene: TRBV19; J gene: TRBJ2-3; CDR3 protein: ASRRREAIDTQY
V gene: TRBV28; J gene: TRBJ2-5; CDR3 protein: ASSSRETRKTQY
V gene: TRBV5-5; J gene: TRBJ2-6; CDR3 protein: ASSLVGTGGASGANVLT
V gene: TRBV9; J gene: TRBJ2-1; CDR3 protein: ASSGQGAYNEQF
V gene: TRBV27; J gene: TRBJ2-1; CDR3 protein: ASSLSSGHDEQF
V gene: TRBV6-2/TRBV6-3; J gene: TRBJ1-1; CDR3 protein: ASSYRQVVNTEAF
V gene: TRBV19; J gene: TRBJ1-5; CDR3 protein: ASIGGGYGNQPQH